This TCR beta chain stems from a study of blood T cell repertoires in COVID-19 (dated by TCRdb to between 2020 and 2021). A note on the overall study: For ImmuneRACE Cohort 3, a participant was defined as recovered based on two consecutive negative NP/OP PCR tests, clearance by a healthcare professional, or resolution of symptoms. Collaborator samples came from the United States, Italy and Spain and covered acute and convalescent phases of COVID-19. The material from the prospective study consisted of cDNA or gDNA derived from T cells, B-cell-depleted T cells, or PBMCs. Deeply sampled blood TCRbeta repertoires from subjects exposed to, actively infected with, or recovered from COVID-19 were included in the dataset. The repertoires were released in a freely available public database meant as a resource for research on the immune response to SARS-CoV-2. The samples were drawn from two sources: the first 160 participants of the ongoing ImmuneRACE study, and about 1,300 subjects contributed by 6 global collaborators. Sample metadata almost always included a de-identified subject ID, COVID-19 status, age in years and sex. HLA class I and class II types, where available, came from metadata supplied by the sample provider rather than from assay-based typing.

The immunoSEQ Assay, a bias-controlled multiplex PCR, was used to amplify TCRbeta CDR3 regions from genomic DNA. The published analysis was carried out like this. Within the assay, amplification of reference gene primers was used to estimate how many nucleated cells each sample contained. To quantify the absolute abundance of each unique TCRbeta CDR3 rearrangement, sequence reads were collapsed and filtered. For each sample, productive Simpson clonality was calculated as the square root of Simpson's diversity index over productive rearrangements. Not all clones reach the TCRdb copy of this immuneACCESS table, which keeps in-frame sequences only. Checked studies attribute under half of the gap to unresolved V genes and leave the rest unexplained. V and J calls and clone size are given by that table; D and trimming were obtained from the DNA. This sample holds some 200,000 clones; 86% were observed only once. The ten largest clones capture 3.1% of the sample.

In this sample, this clone turned up a few times. Its antigen is not yet known. One base away there is no much larger clone; base qualities are not given. The paper's findings and limits, for the study overall: Clinical and demographic metadata were provided uncurated, with the amount varying by source and participant.

In the prospective study, participants were about 18 to 100 years old, resided in 24 geographic areas of the United States, and were enrolled through a virtual design. To assign participants to cohorts, the prospective study relied on clinical history that participants themselves reported in a screening survey and a study questionnaire. In the prospective study, mobile phlebotomists collected whole blood, serum and a nasopharyngeal or oropharyngeal swab from each participant. Participants in the prospective study had the option to provide additional blood draws and questionnaires over a roughly 2-month period. Before DNA extraction, blood samples from the prospective study were shipped at room temperature or frozen. V loses 3 bases of germline sequence and J loses 0 bases, and the interval between the two ends is 14 bases. CDR1 and CDR2 (SGHDN, FVKESK) derive from the germline V gene. The CDR3 has 16 amino acids, counting the end cysteine and phenylalanine. The read is trimmed to its CDR3 DNA, 48 bases read in frame from base 1.

The sequence links TRBV14 to TRBJ1-1; TRBD1 might be the D gene, on 6 matching bases. The receptor's source is a woman aged 45-65 years in a cohort exposed to, infected with or recovered from COVID-19 (not recorded which). Sequences were obtained from PBMCs or T cells enriched from blood (not recorded which). The CDR3 amino acid sequence is: CASSQAMGTLNTEAFF. Here is the DNA: TGTGCCAGCAGCCAGGCTATGGGGACATTGAACACTGAAGCTTTCTTT.